These 3 T cell receptor beta chains came from one sample sequenced in a study of radiotherapy plus CTLA-4 blockade in lung cancer. The assay was immunoSEQ multiplex PCR, and TCRdb's table has in-frame clones only and misses some. The sample lists approximately 82,000 clones, approximately 83% occurring once. The sequencing here drew on peripheral blood, taken from a patient treated with radiotherapy plus ipilimumab. The source of these receptors is a human donor with non-small cell lung cancer that progressed on radiotherapy plus ipilimumab.

This clone appeared once. The gene calls are TRBV5-6 and TRBJ1-1; 8 positions agree with TRBD1. CDR3 size: 14 residues. The germline V gene has CDR1 SGHDT and CDR2 YYEEEE. The junction had 3 bases not matched to a gene; V was cut back by 1 base and J by 4 bases. CDR3 in amino acids: CASSLTGGGTEAFF. DNA of the CDR3: TGTGCCAGCAGCTTGACAGGGGGAGGCACTGAAGCTTTCTTT.

The CDR3 region has the DNA TGCGCCAGCAGCCAAGGGGGGTTGCCCGCCTACGAGCAGTACTTC. The encoded protein is CASSQGGLPAYEQYF. The V and J genes are TRBV4-1 and TRBJ2-7; D tentatively reads TRBD1 or TRBD2 (5 bases each). The germline gives CDR1 MGHRA, CDR2 YSYEKL. The CDR3 sequence is 15 residues long. V was trimmed by 1 base and J by 2 bases, leaving 12 bases between them.

This clone was counted a single time. The CDR3 DNA sequence: TGTGCCAGCAGTTTAGAAAGGGGGAATCAGCCCCAGCATTTT. As protein: CASSLERGNQPQHF. The chain has TRBV27 and TRBJ1-5, with D possibly matching TRBD1 (6 bases). Germline V lookup: CDR1 MNHEY, CDR2 SMNVEV (reference sequence). This CDR3 is 14 amino acids long. Between the trimmed V and J ends, which lost 2 bases and 4 bases, there was a span of 9 bases.